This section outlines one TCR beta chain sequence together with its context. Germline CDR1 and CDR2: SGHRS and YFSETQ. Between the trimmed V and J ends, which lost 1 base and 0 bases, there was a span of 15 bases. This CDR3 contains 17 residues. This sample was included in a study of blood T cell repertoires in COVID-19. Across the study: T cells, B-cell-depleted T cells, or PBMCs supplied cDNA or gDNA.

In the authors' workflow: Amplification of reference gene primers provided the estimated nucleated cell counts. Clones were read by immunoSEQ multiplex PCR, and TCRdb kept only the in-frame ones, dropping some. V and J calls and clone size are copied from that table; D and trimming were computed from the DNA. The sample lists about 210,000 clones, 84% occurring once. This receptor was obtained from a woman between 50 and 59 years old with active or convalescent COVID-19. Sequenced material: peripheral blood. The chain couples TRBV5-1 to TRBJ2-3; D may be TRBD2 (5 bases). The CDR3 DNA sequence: TGCGCCAGCAGCTTGATGAGCGGACCTTCTAGCACAGATACGCAGTATTTT. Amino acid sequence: CASSLMSGPSSTDTQYF.